This TCR beta chain was captured by sequencing in a study of CD8+ T cells in alopecia areata. Study results and caveats: Affected scalp, especially in alopecia totalis/universalis, had a higher clonality than normal scalp did.

As to this clone: Its antigen is as yet unknown.

In each case, RNA was isolated and then reverse transcribed into cDNA as the sequencing template. Produced via immunoSEQ multiplex PCR; TCRdb's table is partial and in-frame only. This table holds 130,000 or so clones, roughly 50% found once. Sequencing used NKG2D-low CD8+ T cells sorted from blood. This TCR came from a human donor with alopecia areata.

Written as DNA, the CDR3 is TGCAGCGCCGCCCCGGGAAGCTCCTACAATGAGCAGTTCTTC. This encodes CSAAPGSSYNEQFF. The chain recombines TRBV29-1 with TRBJ2-1; weak D call: TRBD2 (5 bases). Germline CDR1 and CDR2: SQVTM and ANQGSEA. Trimming left V 7 bases short and J 0 bases short, with 13 bases between. CDR3 length: 14 amino acids.